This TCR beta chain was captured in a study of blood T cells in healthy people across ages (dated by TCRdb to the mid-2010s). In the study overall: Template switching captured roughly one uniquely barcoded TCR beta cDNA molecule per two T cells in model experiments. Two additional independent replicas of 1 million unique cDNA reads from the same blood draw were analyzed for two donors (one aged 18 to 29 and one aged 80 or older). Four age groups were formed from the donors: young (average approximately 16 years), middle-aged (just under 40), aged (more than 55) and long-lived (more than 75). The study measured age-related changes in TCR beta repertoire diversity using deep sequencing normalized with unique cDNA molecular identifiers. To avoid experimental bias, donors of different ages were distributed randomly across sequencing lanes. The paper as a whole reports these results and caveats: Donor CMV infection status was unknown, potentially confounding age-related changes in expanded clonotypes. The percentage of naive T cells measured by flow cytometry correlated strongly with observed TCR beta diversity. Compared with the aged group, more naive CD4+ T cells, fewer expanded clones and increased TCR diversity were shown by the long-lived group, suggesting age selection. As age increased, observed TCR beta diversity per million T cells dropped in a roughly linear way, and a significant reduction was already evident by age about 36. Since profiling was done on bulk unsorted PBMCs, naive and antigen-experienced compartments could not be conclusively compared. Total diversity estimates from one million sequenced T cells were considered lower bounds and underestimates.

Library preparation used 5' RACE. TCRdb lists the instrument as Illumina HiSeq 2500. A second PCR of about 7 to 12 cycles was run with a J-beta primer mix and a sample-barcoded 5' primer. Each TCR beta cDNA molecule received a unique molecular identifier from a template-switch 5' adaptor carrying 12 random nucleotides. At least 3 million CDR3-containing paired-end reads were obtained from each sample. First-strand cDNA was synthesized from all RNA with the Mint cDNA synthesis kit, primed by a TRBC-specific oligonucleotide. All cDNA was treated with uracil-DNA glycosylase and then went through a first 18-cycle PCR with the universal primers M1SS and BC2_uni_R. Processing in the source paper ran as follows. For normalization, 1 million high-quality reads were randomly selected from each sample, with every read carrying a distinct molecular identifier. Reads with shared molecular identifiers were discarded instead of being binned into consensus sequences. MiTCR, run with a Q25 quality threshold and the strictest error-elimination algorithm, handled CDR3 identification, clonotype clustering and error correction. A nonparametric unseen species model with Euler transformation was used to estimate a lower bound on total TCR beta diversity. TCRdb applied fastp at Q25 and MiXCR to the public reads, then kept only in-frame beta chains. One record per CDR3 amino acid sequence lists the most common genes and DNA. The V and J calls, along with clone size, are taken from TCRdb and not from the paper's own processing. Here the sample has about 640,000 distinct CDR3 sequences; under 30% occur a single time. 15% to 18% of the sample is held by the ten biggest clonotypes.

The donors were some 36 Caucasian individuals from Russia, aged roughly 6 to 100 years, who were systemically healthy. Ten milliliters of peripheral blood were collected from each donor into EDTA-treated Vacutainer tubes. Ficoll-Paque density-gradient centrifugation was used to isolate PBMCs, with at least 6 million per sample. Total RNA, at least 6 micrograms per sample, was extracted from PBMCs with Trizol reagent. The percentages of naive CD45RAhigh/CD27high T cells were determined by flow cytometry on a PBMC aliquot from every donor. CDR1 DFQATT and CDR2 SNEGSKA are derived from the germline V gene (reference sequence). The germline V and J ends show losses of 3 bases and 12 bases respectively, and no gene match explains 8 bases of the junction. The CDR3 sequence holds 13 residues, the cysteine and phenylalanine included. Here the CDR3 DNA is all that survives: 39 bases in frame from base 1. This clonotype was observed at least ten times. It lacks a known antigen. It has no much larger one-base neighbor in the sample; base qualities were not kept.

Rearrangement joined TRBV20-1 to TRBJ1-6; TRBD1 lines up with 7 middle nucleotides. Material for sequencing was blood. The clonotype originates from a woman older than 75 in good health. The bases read TGCAGTGCTAGCCGGGACAGACTACTACCCCTCCACTTT. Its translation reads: CSASRDRLLPLHF.